These 29 T cell receptor beta chains were sequenced from one sample in a study of OX40 agonist ivuxolimab in advanced cancers. Assay: immunoSEQ multiplex PCR; the TCRdb copy retains only in-frame clones and omits some. The sample consists of about 26,000 clones, about 85% of them appearing once. The sequenced sample was CD4+ or CD8+ T cells sorted from blood, obtained in a trial of the OX40 agonist ivuxolimab. The receptors originated from an adult with an advanced solid tumor such as melanoma, head and neck, liver or kidney cancer.

This clone is a singleton in its sample. This rearrangement joins TRBV5-6 to TRBJ2-3; D not certain. The V gene lost 1 base and the J gene lost 0 bases, with 12 bases spanning the gap. Germline assignment: CDR1 SGHDT and CDR2 YYEEEE. This CDR3 region has 16 residues. CDR3 nucleotide sequence: TGTGCCAGCAGCTTGCTTTACCGGTATAGCACAGATACGCAGTATTTT. Amino acids: CASSLLYRYSTDTQYF.

The chain has TRBV2 and TRBJ2-7; the match to TRBD2 covers 11 bases. This CDR3 has 16 residues. The J segment lost 4 bases and the V segment lost 0 bases, leaving 5 bases of the junction unmatched. Germline CDR1 and CDR2: SNHLY and FYNNEI. CDR3 sequence (DNA): TGTGCCAGCAGTGAAGCACCGCCTAGCGGGGGGTACGAGCAGTACTTC. The encoded protein is CASSEAPPSGGYEQYF.

V usage is TRBV30 and J usage is TRBJ1-6, with a possible D match to TRBD1 (6 bases). The CDR3 sequence is 14 residues long. Germline loops: CDR1 GTSNPN, CDR2 SVGIG (reference sequence). V was shortened by 0 bases and J by 6 bases, with 9 bases between the two germline ends. CDR3 residues: CAWSVGGSNSPLHF. The CDR3, as DNA: TGTGCCTGGAGTGTAGGGGGGAGTAATTCACCCCTCCACTTT.

Notes on this clone: Germline and junction disagree at one end, which may indicate a read error. The rearrangement links TRBV2 to TRBJ1-5; D gene ambiguous. This CDR3 has 15 residues. Per germline, CDR1 SNHLY and CDR2 FYNNEI. Here the CDR3 DNA reads TGTGCCAGCAGCGCGTCCGGTGGGAGTAATCAGTCCCAGCATTTT. Translation gives CASSASGGSNQSQHF.

The gene calls are TRBV7-9 and TRBJ2-7, with D unclear. The CDR3 is made up of 11 amino acids. Germline V gene lookup returns CDR1 SEHNR and CDR2 FQNEAQ (reference sequence). The ends were cut back, 3 bases at V and 5 bases at J, with 5 bases in the middle. The CDR3 here is CASSFSHEQYF. For the CDR3, the DNA is TGTGCCAGCAGCTTTAGCCACGAGCAGTACTTC. Drawing the rest from reference TRBV7-9 and TRBJ2-7, the complete variable domain is DTGVSQNPRHKITKRGQNVTFRCDPISEHNRLYWYRQTLGQGPEFLTYFQNEAQLEKSRLLSDRFSAERPKGSFSTLEIQRTEQGDSAMYLCASSFSHEQYFGPGTRLTVT.

This clone was seen more than once but under ten times. This rearrangement joins TRBV7-2 to TRBJ2-3; 9 bases fit TRBD2. Germline loops: CDR1 SGHTA, CDR2 FQGNSA. The V segment lost 5 bases and the J segment 1 base; nucleotides outside the gene matches: 4. This CDR3 has 15 residues. This chain's CDR3 is CASSTRTSGTDTQYF. Here the CDR3 DNA reads TGTGCCAGCAGCACCCGGACTAGCGGCACAGATACGCAGTATTTT.

J is TRBJ2-1 and V is TRBV6-1; tentatively, D is TRBD2 (6 bases). The CDR3 contains 15 residues. The V end lost 4 bases, the J end lost 1 base, and 11 bases lay between the germline ends. CDR1 MNHNS and CDR2 SASEGT come from the germline V gene. The CDR3 protein is CASSGRDSSYNEQFF. The CDR3 region has the DNA TGTGCCAGCAGTGGTCGGGACTCATCCTACAATGAGCAGTTCTTC.

This chain links TRBV6-6 with TRBJ2-7, with 10 bases matching TRBD1. Germline V gene sequence: CDR1 MNHNY, CDR2 SVGAGI (reference sequence). The CDR3 contains 15 residues. V dropped 6 bases and J dropped 3; count of bases not matched to a gene: 8. The CDR3 DNA follows: TGTGCCAGCAGCCCAGGGACAGGGGTGAGCTACGAGCAGTACTTC. Encoded protein: CASSPGTGVSYEQYF.

The V and J genes are TRBV2 and TRBJ1-1; maybe TRBD1 (5 bases). CDR1 SNHLY and CDR2 FYNNEI come from the germline V gene. CDR3 length: 14 amino acids. V lost 6 bases and J 0 bases, leaving 11 bases between the germline ends. CDR3 nucleotide sequence: TGTGCCAGCAGAGCAGGGATAATGAACACTGAAGCTTTCTTT. This translates into CASRAGIMNTEAFF. Full variable domain (rest looked up from reference TRBV2 and TRBJ1-1): EPEVTQTPSHQVTQMGQEVILRCVPISNHLYFYWYRQILGQKVEFLVSFYNNEISEKSEIFDDQFSVERPDGSNFTLKIRSTKLEDSAMYFCASRAGIMNTEAFFGQGTRLTVV.

This clone was picked up a small number of times. The chain combines TRBV19 with TRBJ2-1; 12 nucleotides align to TRBD2. V was clipped by 3 bases and J by 6 bases; unmatched bases: 0. The CDR3 covers 14 residues. Germline CDR1 reads LNHDA; CDR2 reads SQIVND (reference sequence). CDR3 protein: CASSMGLAGNEQFF. CDR3 in DNA: TGTGCCAGTAGTATGGGACTAGCGGGCAATGAGCAGTTCTTC.

The chain uses TRBV7-8 and TRBJ2-5, with D perhaps given as TRBD1 or TRBD2 (5 bases each). Trimming shortened V by 5 bases and J by 5 bases, and 15 bases separated the two germline ends. Looked up from germline, CDR1 is SGHVS and CDR2 is FQNEAQ. The length of the CDR3 is 14 residues. The CDR3, as DNA: TGTGCCAGCAGCCGGGACGGACGGTGGGAGACCCAGTACTTC. It yields the protein CASSRDGRWETQYF.

This clone has just a few counts. The rearrangement joins TRBV11-2 to TRBJ1-2, with TRBD1 matching over 7 bases. Germline assignment: CDR1 SGHAT and CDR2 FQNNGV. Trimming at V came to 5 bases and at J to 1 base, leaving 10 bases not matched to a gene. There are 16 residues in the CDR3. The CDR3 DNA sequence: TGTGCCAGCAGCGAAGGAAAATCAGGGGGTAACTATGGCTACACCTTC. Its translation: CASSEGKSGGNYGYTF.

The chain recombines TRBV7-9 with TRBJ1-6, with D unclear. This CDR3 is 14 amino acids long. Per the germline V gene, CDR1 is SEHNR and CDR2 is FQNEAQ (reference sequence). V gave up 1 base and J gave up 7 bases, with 8 bases separating them. The CDR3 sequence: CASSLVALNSPLHF. CDR3 coding DNA: TGTGCCAGCAGCTTAGTAGCGTTGAATTCACCCCTCCACTTT.

The chain links TRBV28 to TRBJ2-1, with 7 bases matching TRBD1. CDR1 MDHEN and CDR2 SYDVKM come from the germline V gene. V gave up 3 bases and J gave up 8 bases; unmatched junction bases: 10. CDR3 length: 15 residues. The CDR3 here is CASSLSTGDWDEQFF. The CDR3 region has the DNA TGTGCCAGCAGTTTGAGTACAGGGGATTGGGATGAGCAGTTCTTC.

The sample holds many counts of this clone. This chain links TRBV7-8 with TRBJ1-2; TRBD1 aligns across 10 bases. Germline V lookup: CDR1 SGHVS, CDR2 FQNEAQ. The CDR3 is 16 residues long. Losses at the gene ends were 5 bases for V and 6 bases for J; bases not matched to a gene: 12. The CDR3: CASSRTVGTGVHGYTF. As DNA, the CDR3 is TGTGCCAGCAGCCGAACTGTGGGGACAGGGGTTCATGGCTACACCTTC.

This clone has just a few counts. The rearrangement uses TRBV19 and TRBJ1-5, with 11 bases matching TRBD1. The V gene's germline CDR1 is LNHDA and CDR2 SQIVND (reference sequence). Losses at the gene ends were 3 bases for V and 7 bases for J; bases not matched to a gene: 5. The CDR3 consists of 15 residues. CDR3 region: CASSIVGQGGQPQHF. Here the CDR3 DNA reads TGTGCCAGTAGTATCGTGGGACAGGGGGGACAGCCCCAGCATTTT.

V usage is TRBV28 and J usage is TRBJ2-3; D uncertain. CDR1 is MDHEN and CDR2 is SYDVKM in the germline V gene. CDR3 length equals 17 residues. Trimming removed 5 bases at V and 0 bases at J, with 18 bases between. CDR3 protein: CASSGPEPTSSTDTQYF. DNA of the CDR3: TGTGCCAGCAGTGGACCGGAGCCTACCTCTAGCACAGATACGCAGTATTTT.

The chain joins TRBV13 to TRBJ2-3; the match to TRBD1 covers 7 bases. V lost 4 bases, J lost 6 bases, and 7 bases stayed unmatched. The CDR3 extends over 14 amino acids. The germline V gene has CDR1 PRHDT and CDR2 FYEKMQ (reference sequence). In DNA form, the CDR3 reads TGTGCCAGCAGCTCGGGACAGAATTCGGATACGCAGTATTTT. Its translation: CASSSGQNSDTQYF.

The chain links TRBV21-1 to TRBJ2-7; TRBD1, the D gene given by the table, was not confirmed from the DNA. TRBV21-1 is marked as a pseudogene. The length of the CDR3 is 17 residues. Here the CDR3 DNA reads TGTGCCAGCAGCAAAAGGAAGACAGGGGGGGATTACTACGAGCAGTACTTC. Translation gives CASSKRKTGGDYYEQYF.

This chain joins TRBV25-1 and TRBJ1-4, with a tentative D call TRBD1 (5 bases). This CDR3 has 14 residues. Germline V gives CDR1 MGHDK, CDR2 SYGVNS. V dropped 8 bases and J dropped 5 bases, with 15 bases sitting between them. For the CDR3, the DNA is TGTGCCAGCCGCCTGGGGGGGTTGAATGAAAAACTGTTTTTT. Amino acid sequence: CASRLGGLNEKLFF.

The chain carries TRBV29-1 and TRBJ2-1; 15 nucleotides align to TRBD2. J gave up 7 bases and V 6 bases, and 16 bases lay outside the gene matches. The CDR3 spans 18 residues. Germline V CDR1 and CDR2: SQVTM, ANQGSEA. CDR3 coding DNA: TGCAGCGTCAATGGACTAGCGGGAGGGCCGTTGGTTGGTAATGAGCAGTTCTTC. The encoded protein is CSVNGLAGGPLVGNEQFF.

This clone is medium-sized by share. The rearrangement links TRBV6-1 to TRBJ1-5; 7 bases match TRBD1. Germline V CDR1 and CDR2: MNHNS, SASEGT. With V trimmed by 2 bases and J by 7 bases, 11 bases remained unmatched. This CDR3 region has 16 residues. CDR3 region: CASSEWSTGTDQPQHF. The CDR3 region has the DNA TGTGCCAGCAGTGAATGGTCGACAGGGACGGACCAGCCCCAGCATTTT.

The V and J genes are TRBV9 and TRBJ2-3, with D hard to call. Germline CDR1 is SGDLS and CDR2 is YYNGEE. Trimming took 3 bases from V and 3 from J, leaving 2 bases between them. The CDR3 covers 11 residues. The CDR3: CASSETDTQYF. CDR3 coding DNA: TGTGCCAGCAGCGAGACAGATACGCAGTATTTT.

This chain connects TRBV4-1 to TRBJ2-7; D gene unclear. Germline-derived CDR1 and CDR2 are MGHRA and YSYEKL. Trimming pared 2 bases from V and 5 bases from J, leaving 19 bases between. The CDR3 has 16 residues. CDR3 amino acids: CASSQIPINNHHEQYF. DNA for the CDR3: TGCGCCAGCAGCCAAATACCTATAAACAACCACCACGAGCAGTACTTC.

The gene calls are TRBV19 and TRBJ2-1, with 7 bases that match TRBD1. Germline CDR1 LNHDA, CDR2 SQIVND (reference sequence). The CDR3 totals 15 residues. V shed 1 base, J shed 3 bases, and the junction held 3 bases outside the gene matches. The CDR3 region has the DNA TGTGCCAGTAGTATAGGATGGACAGGCTACAATGAGCAGTTCTTC. It specifies CASSIGWTGYNEQFF.

This sequence joins TRBV6-9 and TRBJ1-4; TRBD1 agrees at 9 bases. The germline gives CDR1 MNHGY, CDR2 SVAAGI. The CDR3 contains 18 residues. The V gene end was trimmed by 3 bases and the J gene end by 7 bases; junction bases not matched to a gene: 15. The CDR3 coding sequence is TGTGCCAGCAGTTACAAATCCCTCTCCGGGACAGGGCCTGAAAAACTGTTTTTT. Residues: CASSYKSLSGTGPEKLFF.

CDR3 residues: CASSEWGTGELFF. In nucleotides, the CDR3 is TGTGCCAGCAGTGAATGGGGAACCGGGGAGCTGTTTTTT. The rearrangement links TRBV25-1 to TRBJ2-2; D call uncertain. V gave up 1 base and J gave up 5 bases, with 5 bases separating them. The V gene's germline CDR1 is MGHDK and CDR2 SYGVNS. This CDR3 has 13 residues. The whole variable domain, filled in from reference TRBV25-1 and TRBJ2-2, reads EADIYQTPRYLVIGTGKKITLECSQTMGHDKMYWYQQDPGMELHLIHYSYGVNSTEKGDLSSESTVSRIRTEHFPLTLESARPSHTSQYLCASSEWGTGELFFGEGSRLTVL.

On this clone: An end of the junction does not agree with germline; a read error may underlie this. CDR3 coding DNA: TGTGCCAGCAGCGAAGACCGGGACAGGGTGGTGGTTAACTATGGCTACACCTTC. It translates to CASSEDRDRVVVNYGYTF. The chain employs TRBV6-1 and TRBJ1-2, with TRBD1 matching over 9 bases. The CDR3 runs to 18 residues. The germline gives CDR1 MNHNS, CDR2 SASEGT.

The chain links TRBV2 to TRBJ2-7; the D gene is possibly TRBD2 (7 bases). Germline-derived CDR1 and CDR2 are SNHLY and FYNNEI. Trimming took off 7 bases at V and 7 bases at J, with 14 bases between the two ends. This CDR3 has 12 residues. CDR3 amino acids: CASMRGGREQYF. Written as DNA, the CDR3 is TGTGCCAGCATGAGGGGGGGGCGTGAGCAGTACTTC. The whole variable domain, remainder taken from reference TRBV2 and TRBJ2-7, is EPEVTQTPSHQVTQMGQEVILRCVPISNHLYFYWYRQILGQKVEFLVSFYNNEISEKSEIFDDQFSVERPDGSNFTLKIRSTKLEDSAMYFCASMRGGREQYFGPGTRLTVT.